This TCR beta chain was recovered during a study of cytomegalovirus exposure and HLA in healthy donors. There are a few counts of this clone. Its antigen remains unidentified. The study ran its PCR with 60 Vbeta and 13 Jbeta primers. Clones were sequenced by immunoSEQ multiplex PCR, and TCRdb holds only the in-frame ones, with some missing. The table lists nearly 100,000 clones, around a tenth of them singletons, with around 4.9% in the top ten. The germline gives CDR1 SGHRS, CDR2 YFSETQ. Deletions cut 0 bases from V and 6 bases from J, with 13 bases between. This CDR3 comprises 16 residues. The study, taken as a whole, reports: Presence/absence analyses took donor sequencing depth as roughly uniform. 150 or so TCR beta chains were listed as cytomegalovirus-associated. In a later analysis, V- and J-gene trimming of beta chains associated with a DCLRE1C missense variant, replicated independently. On later analysis, the bulk of CMV-associated TCR beta chains appeared to be HLA-restricted.

Sample: PBMCs. The sequence derives from a man in his fifties or sixties in good health and CMV-seropositive. The genes are TRBV5-1 and TRBJ1-6, with D maybe TRBD1 (6 bases). The CDR3 DNA sequence: TGCGCCAGCAGCTTGGTGACAGGACCGAGTAATTCACCCCTCCACTTT. This gives the protein CASSLVTGPSNSPLHF.